The 30 T cell receptor beta chains listed next were all sequenced from one sample in a study of T-cell reconstitution after alpha-beta-depleted transplantation in children. Preparation of the TCRbeta library was carried out with unique molecular identifiers. TCRdb re-called the PCR reads with MiXCR, one entry per CDR3 protein. The sample includes about 610,000 distinct CDR3 sequences, more than 9% of them seen just once. The sequenced sample was PBMCs from the stem cell graft donor, obtained from the stem cell graft. Every receptor here comes from a human donor who donated a stem cell graft to a child with acute myeloid leukemia.

This chain joins TRBV20-1 and TRBJ1-5; 8 bases agree with TRBD1. The CDR3 contains 13 residues. Germline V lookup: CDR1 DFQATT, CDR2 SNEGSKA (reference sequence). The ends lost 5 bases at V and 7 bases at J; junction bases unmatched: 7. The CDR3 DNA sequence: TGCAGTGCTGGACAGGGTATAGTACAGCCCCAGCATTTT. This codes for CSAGQGIVQPQHF.

This clonotype was found a few times. V usage is TRBV7-2 and J usage is TRBJ2-5; no firm D call. The CDR3 length is 14 residues. Trimming removed 4 bases from V and 4 bases from J, with 13 bases in between. Germline V lookup: CDR1 SGHTA, CDR2 FQGNSA. In nucleotides, the CDR3 is TGTGCCAGCAGCTCCTATAGGGAAGGAGAGACCCAGTACTTC. Protein sequence: CASSSYREGETQYF. Looking up the rest from reference TRBV7-2 and TRBJ2-5 gives the full variable domain: GAGVSQSPSNKVTEKGKDVELRCDPISGHTALYWYRQSLGQGLEFLIYFQGNSAPDKSGLPSDRFSAERTGGSVSTLTIQRTQQEDSAVYLCASSSYREGETQYFGPGTRLLVL.

The chain uses TRBV28 and TRBJ2-7, with 8 bases that match TRBD2. The CDR3 has 14 residues. J gave up 4 bases and V 6 bases, and 8 bases lay outside the gene matches. Germline V gives CDR1 MDHEN, CDR2 SYDVKM. The CDR3 nucleotides read TGTGCCAGCAGCCGCCGCGGGAGGTCATACGAGCAGTACTTC. It yields the protein CASSRRGRSYEQYF.

Many counts were recorded for this clonotype. This rearrangement joins TRBV6-1 to TRBJ2-2, with D tentatively TRBD1 (5 bases). The germline V gene encodes CDR1 MNHNS and CDR2 SASEGT. The CDR3 length is 16 residues. Trimming pared 7 bases from V and 4 bases from J, leaving 19 bases between. CDR3 region: CASMAHIWGATGELFF. For the CDR3, the DNA is TGTGCCAGCATGGCCCATATTTGGGGCGCCACCGGGGAGCTGTTTTTT.

This clonotype has ten or more counts. The chain uses TRBV15 and TRBJ2-4, with 8 bases that match TRBD2. The V gene's germline CDR1 is LNHNV and CDR2 YYDKDF (reference sequence). Trimming took 4 bases from V and 0 from J; bases not matched to a gene: 5. The CDR3 loop spans 16 amino acids. CDR3 DNA sequence: TGTGCCACCAGCATTAGCGGGGTGGGAGCCAAAAACATTCAGTACTTC. This gives the protein CATSISGVGAKNIQYF.

The sample holds many counts of this clonotype. The V and J genes are TRBV28 and TRBJ2-5, with D perhaps matching TRBD1 or TRBD2 (5 bases each). Germline CDR1 reads MDHEN; CDR2 reads SYDVKM. There are 12 residues in the CDR3. The V gene lost 6 bases and the J gene lost 2 bases, with 7 bases spanning the gap. The CDR3 sequence is CASRGDQETQYF. The CDR3 DNA reads TGTGCCAGCAGGGGGGATCAAGAGACCCAGTACTTC.

The chain joins TRBV29-1 to TRBJ2-7; D might be TRBD1 (8 bases). CDR1 is SQVTM, CDR2 ANQGSEA, per germline. Trimming took off 7 bases at V and 1 base at J, with 14 bases between the two ends. This CDR3 spans 13 amino acids. The CDR3 loop is CSAGQGLSYEQYF. The CDR3 bases are TGCAGCGCTGGACAGGGACTATCCTACGAGCAGTACTTC.

The CDR3 DNA reads as TGCAGCGTTGAAGAAAGGGACAGGGGTCTGGGGTATGGCTACACCTTC. Translation: CSVEERDRGLGYGYTF. This chain joins TRBV29-1 and TRBJ1-2; 10 bases are shared with TRBD1. V shed 0 bases and J 5 bases; nucleotides not matched to a gene: 9. The CDR3 sequence is 16 residues long. Germline assignment: CDR1 SQVTM and CDR2 ANQGSEA.

The table lists this clonotype with many counts. DNA of the CDR3: TGTGCCTCAGCGGACTCCTACGAGCAGTACTTC. It codes for CASADSYEQYF. The chain joins TRBV30 to TRBJ2-7, with a possible D match to TRBD2 (5 bases). From germline, CDR1 is GTSNPN and CDR2 SVGIG (reference sequence). V lost 7 bases to trimming and J lost 0 bases, with 7 bases between them. CDR3 length: 11 residues. The entire variable domain, with the rest obtained from reference TRBV30 and TRBJ2-7, is as follows: SQTIHQWPATLVQPVGSPLSLECTVEGTSNPNLYWYRQAAGRGLQLLFYSVGIGQISSEVPQNLSASRPQDRQFILSSKKLLLSDSGFYLCASADSYEQYFGPGTRLTVT.

This clonotype came up once. The chain recombines TRBV20-1 with TRBJ1-5; D uncertain. This CDR3 comprises 13 residues. Germline CDR1 is DFQATT and CDR2 is SNEGSKA (reference sequence). V shed 4 bases and J shed 0 bases, with 7 bases lying between them. CDR3 residues: CSANRDSNQPQHF. The CDR3 DNA sequence: TGCAGTGCTAATAGGGATAGCAATCAGCCCCAGCATTTT.

The genes are TRBV7-3 and TRBJ1-5; no reliable D call. This CDR3 has 13 residues. V shed 2 bases and J shed 6 bases, with 8 bases lying between them. Germline CDR1 reads SGHTA; CDR2 reads FQGTGA. CDR3 DNA: TGTGCCAGCAGCTTAGGCCCCGCTCAGCCCCAGCATTTT. Its protein is CASSLGPAQPQHF.

This clonotype was counted only a few times. The chain is built from TRBV6-2 or TRBV6-3 and TRBJ1-5; tentative D call: TRBD1 (6 bases). CDR1 is MNHEY and CDR2 is SVGEGT in the germline V gene. The CDR3 runs 15 residues. Trimming removed 6 bases at V and 3 bases at J, with 15 bases between. The CDR3 DNA is TGTGCCAGCAGCTATAGACAGGCGCTCAATCAGCCCCAGCATTTT. It encodes CASSYRQALNQPQHF.

There are many counts of this clonotype. The rearrangement joins TRBV7-2 to TRBJ2-3; 7 bases agree with TRBD2. V lost 3 bases to trimming and J lost 9 bases; unmatched junction nucleotides: 15. The CDR3 totals 16 residues. The V gene's germline CDR1 is SGHTA and CDR2 FQGNSA. DNA for the CDR3: TGTGCCAGCAGCTTGGGTCTGGGGCGGGGGATCGAAACGCAGTATTTT. Translation: CASSLGLGRGIETQYF.

This clonotype was found a few times. This chain uses TRBV10-3 with TRBJ2-2; 10 nucleotides match TRBD1. CDR3 size: 16 residues. Trimming at V came to 6 bases and at J to 6 bases, leaving 10 bases not matched to a gene. The germline V gene has CDR1 ENHRY and CDR2 SYGVKD. CDR3 loop: CAIRATGTGDSGELFF. For the CDR3, the DNA is TGTGCCATCAGAGCAACCGGGACAGGGGATTCCGGGGAGCTGTTTTTT.

The chain couples TRBV25-1 to TRBJ2-5; no clear D. Per the germline V gene, CDR1 is MGHDK and CDR2 is SYGVNS. Trimming stripped 3 bases from V and 1 base from J, with 9 bases between. The length of the CDR3 is 14 residues. The CDR3 spells CASSEARIQETQYF. CDR3 bases: TGTGCCAGCAGTGAGGCTCGCATCCAAGAGACCCAGTACTTC.

The rearrangement links TRBV29-1 to TRBJ2-5, with D maybe TRBD2 (6 bases). The CDR3 runs 12 residues. CDR1 and CDR2 from the germline V gene are SQVTM and ANQGSEA. The V gene lost 8 bases and the J gene lost 0 bases, with 10 bases spanning the gap. The CDR3 DNA reads as TGCAGCATTTGGGACTACCAAGAGACCCAGTACTTC. Its protein product is CSIWDYQETQYF.

This clonotype came up a few times. This CDR3 reads CATSPLAGDTQYF. The CDR3 DNA reads TGTGCCACCAGCCCACTAGCGGGAGATACGCAGTATTTT. The V and J genes are TRBV24-1 and TRBJ2-3; 9 bases line up with TRBD2. V gave up 7 bases and J gave up 5 bases; unmatched junction bases: 3. Germline V gives CDR1 KGHDR, CDR2 SFDVKD. This CDR3 region has 13 residues.

The chain carries TRBV29-1 and TRBJ2-5, with a tentative D call TRBD1 (6 bases). V was pared by 5 bases and J by 2 bases, with 12 bases between. Germline CDR1 reads SQVTM; CDR2 reads ANQGSEA. The CDR3 is made up of 13 amino acids. The CDR3 sequence: CSVQGQKQETQYF. CDR3 nucleotide sequence: TGCAGCGTTCAGGGGCAAAAACAAGAGACCCAGTACTTC. The full variable domain, completed using reference TRBV29-1 and TRBJ2-5, is SAVISQKPSRDICQRGTSLTIQCQVDSQVTMMFWYRQQPGQSLTLIATANQGSEATYESGFVIDKFPISRPNLTFSTLTVSNMSPEDSSIYLCSVQGQKQETQYFGPGTRLLVL.

A few counts support this clonotype. The genes are TRBV12-3 or TRBV12-4 and TRBJ2-5, with 12 bases fitting TRBD2. This CDR3 has 18 amino acids. J was trimmed by 2 bases and V by 6 bases; bases with no gene match: 13. The CDR3 region is CASSRILAGGLRQETQYF. The DNA of the CDR3 is TGTGCCAGCAGCCGTATACTAGCGGGAGGATTGAGGCAAGAGACCCAGTACTTC.

This clonotype was seen more than once but under ten times. The genes are TRBV6-6 and TRBJ2-3; maybe TRBD2 (6 bases). The V end lost 10 bases, the J end lost 2 bases, and 13 bases lay between the germline ends. Germline CDR1 MNHNY, CDR2 SVGAGI (reference sequence). There are 13 residues in the CDR3. CDR3 amino acids: CATPAGHTDTQYF. CDR3 nucleotide sequence: TGTGCCACCCCCGCGGGGCACACAGATACGCAGTATTTT.

Written as DNA, the CDR3 is TGCAGTGCTAGCAGGTCGGGGGGCGACTATGGCTACACCTTC. Its protein is CSASRSGGDYGYTF. The V call is TRBV20-1, the J call TRBJ1-2; D perhaps matches TRBD1 (6 bases). This CDR3 comprises 14 residues. CDR1 and CDR2 from the germline V gene are DFQATT and SNEGSKA (reference sequence). Trimming cost V 3 bases and J 3 bases, with 14 bases left between them.

This clonotype was seen a few times. This chain uses TRBV20-1 with TRBJ1-5, with a weak D call TRBD1 (6 bases). Germline CDR1 is DFQATT and CDR2 is SNEGSKA (reference sequence). Trimming took 6 bases from V and 4 from J, leaving 16 bases between them. This CDR3 is built from 14 residues. CDR3 protein: CSANQGSRNQPQHF. The CDR3 DNA follows: TGCAGTGCAAATCAGGGGTCCCGTAATCAGCCCCAGCATTTT.

This clonotype was recorded at least ten times. The rearrangement joins TRBV10-3 to TRBJ2-2, with 13 nucleotides matching TRBD2. Looked up from germline, CDR1 is ENHRY and CDR2 is SYGVKD. Germline trimming cut 6 bases from V and 0 bases from J; bases unmatched to any gene: 4. The CDR3 spans 17 residues. CDR3 coding DNA: TGTGCCATCAGCAACGGACTAGCGGGGGCGAACACCGGGGAGCTGTTTTTT. The encoded protein is CAISNGLAGANTGELFF.

This clonotype was detected many times. This chain uses TRBV18 with TRBJ2-7, with TRBD1 matching over 9 bases. The junction had 7 bases not matched to a gene; V was cut back by 8 bases and J by 2 bases. CDR3 length equals 14 residues. Germline V lookup: CDR1 KGHSH, CDR2 LQKENI. This chain's CDR3 is CASSPRTGAYEQYF. DNA of the CDR3: TGTGCCAGCAGCCCTCGGACAGGGGCCTACGAGCAGTACTTC.

This clonotype came up a few times. V usage is TRBV5-8 and J usage is TRBJ2-1, with D perhaps TRBD2 (5 bases). This CDR3 comprises 15 residues. Germline CDR1 is SGHTS and CDR2 is YDEGEE. With 10 bases removed from V and 4 bases from J, the gap between germline ends came to 21 bases. The CDR3 DNA follows: TGTGCCGTCAGCAAACCAGCGGCGCCGTACAATGAGCAGTTCTTC. It specifies CAVSKPAAPYNEQFF.

This clonotype was counted between two and nine times. The chain joins TRBV3-1 to TRBJ2-7; TRBD1 agrees at 8 bases. CDR1 is LGHDT, CDR2 YNNKEL, per germline (reference sequence). V was clipped by 3 bases and J by 3 bases; unmatched bases: 13. The CDR3 runs 17 residues. This CDR3 reads CASSHRVRGTGDYEQYF. CDR3 coding DNA: TGTGCCAGCAGCCACCGAGTTCGCGGGACAGGCGACTACGAGCAGTACTTC.

The V call is TRBV5-6, the J call TRBJ2-7; a possible D gene is TRBD1 (5 bases). This CDR3 contains 13 residues. CDR1 and CDR2 (germline): SGHDT, YYEEEE. With 3 bases removed from V and 9 bases from J, the gap between germline ends came to 16 bases. CDR3 region: CASSSEQALGQYF. The CDR3 DNA follows: TGTGCCAGCAGCTCCGAACAGGCGCTAGGGCAGTACTTC.

The gene calls are TRBV7-9 and TRBJ2-3; D is undetermined. V shed 1 base and J shed 0 bases, with 11 bases lying between them. Germline V gene sequence: CDR1 SEHNR, CDR2 FQNEAQ (reference sequence). The CDR3 spans 16 residues. The CDR3 is CASSLDKETSTDTQYF. The CDR3 DNA reads as TGTGCCAGCAGCTTAGACAAGGAAACTAGCACAGATACGCAGTATTTT.

This clonotype showed up just a few times. The chain is built from TRBV7-9 and TRBJ2-3; TRBD2 agrees at 10 bases. Trimming at V came to 6 bases and at J to 0 bases, leaving 6 bases not matched to a gene. Germline V gene sequence: CDR1 SEHNR, CDR2 FQNEAQ (reference sequence). The CDR3 sequence is 16 residues long. The CDR3 DNA reads as TGTGCCAGCAGTCCTAGCGGGAGAGGGAGCACAGATACGCAGTATTTT. Translating gives CASSPSGRGSTDTQYF.

V usage is TRBV12-3 or TRBV12-4 and J usage is TRBJ2-2, with D perhaps matching TRBD1 (5 bases). Trimming cost V 5 bases and J 6 bases, with 13 bases left between them. CDR3 length: 14 amino acids. The chain's CDR3 is CASSPKQGAGELFF. The CDR3 region has the DNA TGTGCCAGCAGTCCCAAACAAGGGGCCGGGGAGCTGTTTTTT.